This TCR beta chain was retrieved from a study of a mutant IDH1 vaccine in newly diagnosed glioma. Overall study: Vaccines were first given 4-6 weeks after radiotherapy alone, or with temozolomide cycles. Weeks 35 and 47 hosted visits V12 and V13, respectively.

Here immunoSEQ multiplex PCR was the method, and the copy in TCRdb shows in-frame clones only, minus some. The sample holds about 62,000 clones, roughly four fifths seen once. The table lists this clone with a count of one. Its antigen is undetermined. CDR3 length: 13 amino acids. V was pared by 6 bases and J by 7 bases, with 5 bases of the junction left unmatched. Germline V CDR1 and CDR2: MNHEY, SMNVEV (reference sequence). Notes on the study in general: Over 85% of patients showed vaccine-induced immune responses across multiple MHC alleles.

Documented time point: week 47, end of study. Every vaccination contained 300 ug of the mutant IDH1 20-mer peptide and was paired with topical imiquimod. Astrocytomas found in donors were new, WHO grade 3 or 4, IDH1-mutant and ATRX-lost. The sequence came from a young man with glioma. V is TRBV27 and J is TRBJ2-1; TRBD1 matches at 8 bases. Here the sequenced sample was PBMCs, taken from a glioma patient whose treatment included an IDH1 peptide vaccine. This chain's CDR3 is CASRRTGQNEQFF. The CDR3 DNA reads TGTGCCAGCAGGAGGACAGGGCAAAATGAGCAGTTCTTC.